This entry concerns a single TCR beta chain. Its antigen is not identified. Profiling relied on immunoSEQ multiplex PCR, and the TCRdb table lists in-frame clones only, not all of them. The sample records 100,000 to 150,000 clones, approximately 85% being singletons. The data derive from a study of cytotoxic CD8 clonotypes in ibrutinib-treated CLL. Notes on the study in general: Baseline-level clonality went beyond age-matched healthy donors and moved in step with circulating CD8+ T-cell counts. Public clonotypes were rare and shrank or held steady on treatment.

This clonotype originated in a human donor with chronic lymphocytic leukemia. The specimen comprised PBMCs, sampled after 24 months of ibrutinib treatment.

The CDR3 DNA reads as TGTGCCAGCCGGGGGTGGGACAGCTTCCGGGAGCTGTTTTTT. It specifies CASRGWDSFRELFF. The chain employs TRBV27 and TRBJ2-2; TRBD1 is a possible D gene (7 bases). Trimming took 8 bases from V and 9 from J, leaving 19 bases between them. Germline CDR1 MNHEY, CDR2 SMNVEV (reference sequence). The CDR3 loop spans 14 amino acids.